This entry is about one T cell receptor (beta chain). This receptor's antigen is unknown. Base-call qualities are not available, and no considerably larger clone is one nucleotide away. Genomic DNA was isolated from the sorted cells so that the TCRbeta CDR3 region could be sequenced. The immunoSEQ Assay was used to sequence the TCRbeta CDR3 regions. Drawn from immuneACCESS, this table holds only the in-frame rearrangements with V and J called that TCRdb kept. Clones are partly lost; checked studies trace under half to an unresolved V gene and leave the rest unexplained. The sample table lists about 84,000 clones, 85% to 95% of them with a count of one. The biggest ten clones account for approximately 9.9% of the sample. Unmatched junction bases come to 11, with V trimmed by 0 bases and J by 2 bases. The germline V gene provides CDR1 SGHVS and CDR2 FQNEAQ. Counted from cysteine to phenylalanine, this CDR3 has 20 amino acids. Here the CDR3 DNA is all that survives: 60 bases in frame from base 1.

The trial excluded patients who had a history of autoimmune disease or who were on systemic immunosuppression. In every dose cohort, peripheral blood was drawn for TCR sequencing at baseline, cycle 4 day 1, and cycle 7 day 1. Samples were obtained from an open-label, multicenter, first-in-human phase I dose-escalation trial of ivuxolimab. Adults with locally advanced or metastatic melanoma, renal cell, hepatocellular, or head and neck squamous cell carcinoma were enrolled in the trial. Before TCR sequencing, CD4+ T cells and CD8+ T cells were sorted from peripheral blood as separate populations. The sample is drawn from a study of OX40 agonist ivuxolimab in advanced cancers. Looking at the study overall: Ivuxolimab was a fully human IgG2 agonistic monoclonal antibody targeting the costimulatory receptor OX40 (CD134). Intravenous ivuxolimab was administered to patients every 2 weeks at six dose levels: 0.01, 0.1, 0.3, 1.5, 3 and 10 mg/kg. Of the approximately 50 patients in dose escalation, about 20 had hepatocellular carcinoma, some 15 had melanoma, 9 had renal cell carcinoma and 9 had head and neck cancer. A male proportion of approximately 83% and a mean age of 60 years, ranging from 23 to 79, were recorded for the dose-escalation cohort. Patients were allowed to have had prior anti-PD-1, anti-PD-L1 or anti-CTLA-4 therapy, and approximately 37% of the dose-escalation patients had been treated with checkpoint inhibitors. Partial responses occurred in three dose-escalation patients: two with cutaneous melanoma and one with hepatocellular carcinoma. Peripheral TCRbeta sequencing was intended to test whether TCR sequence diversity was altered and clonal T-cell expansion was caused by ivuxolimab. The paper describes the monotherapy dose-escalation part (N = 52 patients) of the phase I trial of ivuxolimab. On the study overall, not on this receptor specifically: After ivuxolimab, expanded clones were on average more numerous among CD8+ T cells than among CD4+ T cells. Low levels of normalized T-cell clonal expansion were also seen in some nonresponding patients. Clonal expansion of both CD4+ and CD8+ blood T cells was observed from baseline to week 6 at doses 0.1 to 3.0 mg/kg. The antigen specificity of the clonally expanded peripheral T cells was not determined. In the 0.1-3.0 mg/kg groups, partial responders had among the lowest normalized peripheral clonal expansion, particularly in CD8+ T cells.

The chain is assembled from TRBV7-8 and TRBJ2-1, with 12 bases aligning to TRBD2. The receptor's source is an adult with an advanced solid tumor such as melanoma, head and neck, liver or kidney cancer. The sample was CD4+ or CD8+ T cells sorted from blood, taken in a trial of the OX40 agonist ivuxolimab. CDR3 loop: CASSLALAGGSTNPYNEQFF. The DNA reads TGTGCCAGCAGCTTAGCCCTAGCGGGAGGGTCGACTAACCCCTACAATGAGCAGTTCTTC.